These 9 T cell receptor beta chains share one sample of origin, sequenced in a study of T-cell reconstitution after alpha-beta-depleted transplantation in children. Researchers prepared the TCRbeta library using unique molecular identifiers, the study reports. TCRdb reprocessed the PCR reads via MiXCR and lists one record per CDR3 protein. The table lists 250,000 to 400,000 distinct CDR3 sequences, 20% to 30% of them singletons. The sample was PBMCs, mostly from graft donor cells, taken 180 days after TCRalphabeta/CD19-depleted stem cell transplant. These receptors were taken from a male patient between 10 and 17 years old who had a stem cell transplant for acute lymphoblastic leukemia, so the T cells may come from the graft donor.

The CDR3 protein is CSARGLISGRFDEQYF. The DNA of the CDR3 is TGCAGTGCTAGAGGACTTATTAGCGGGAGGTTCGACGAGCAGTACTTC. The chain recombines TRBV20-1 with TRBJ2-7, with TRBD2 identical over 10 bases. The CDR3 is 16 amino acids. Germline assignment: CDR1 DFQATT and CDR2 SNEGSKA (reference sequence). The junction had 11 bases not matched to a gene; V was cut back by 1 base and J by 5 bases.

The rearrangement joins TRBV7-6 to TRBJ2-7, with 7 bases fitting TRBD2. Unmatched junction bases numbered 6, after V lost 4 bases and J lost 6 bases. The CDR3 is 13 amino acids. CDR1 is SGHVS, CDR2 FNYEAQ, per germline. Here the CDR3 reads CASSSGLIGEQYF. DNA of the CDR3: TGTGCCAGCAGCTCGGGACTAATAGGCGAGCAGTACTTC.

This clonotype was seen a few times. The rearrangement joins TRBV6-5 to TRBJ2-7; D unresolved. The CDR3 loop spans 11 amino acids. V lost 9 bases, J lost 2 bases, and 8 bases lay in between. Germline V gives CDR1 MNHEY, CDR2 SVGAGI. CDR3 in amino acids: CASSNAYEQYF. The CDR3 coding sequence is TGTGCCAGTTCCAATGCCTACGAGCAGTACTTC.

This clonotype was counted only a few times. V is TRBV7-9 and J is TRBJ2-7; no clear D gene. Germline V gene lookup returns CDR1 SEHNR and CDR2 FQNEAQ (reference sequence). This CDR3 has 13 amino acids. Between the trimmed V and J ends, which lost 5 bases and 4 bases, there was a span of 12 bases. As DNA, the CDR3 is TGTGCCAGCAGCAGGCCGGCAAGTTACGAGCAGTACTTC. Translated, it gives CASSRPASYEQYF.

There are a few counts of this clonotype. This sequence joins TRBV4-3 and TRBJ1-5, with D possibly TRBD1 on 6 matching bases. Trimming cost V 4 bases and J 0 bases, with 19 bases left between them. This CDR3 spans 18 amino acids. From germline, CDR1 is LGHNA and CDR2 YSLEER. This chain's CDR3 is CASSPEPYRAHSNQPQHF. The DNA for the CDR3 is TGCGCCAGCAGCCCTGAACCGTACAGGGCCCATAGCAATCAGCCCCAGCATTTT.

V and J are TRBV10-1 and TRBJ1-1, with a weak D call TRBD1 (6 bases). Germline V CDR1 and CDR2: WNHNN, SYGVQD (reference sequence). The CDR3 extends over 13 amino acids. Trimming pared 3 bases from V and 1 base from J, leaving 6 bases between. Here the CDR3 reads CASSEQGNTEAFF. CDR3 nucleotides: TGCGCCAGCAGTGAACAGGGGAACACTGAAGCTTTCTTT.

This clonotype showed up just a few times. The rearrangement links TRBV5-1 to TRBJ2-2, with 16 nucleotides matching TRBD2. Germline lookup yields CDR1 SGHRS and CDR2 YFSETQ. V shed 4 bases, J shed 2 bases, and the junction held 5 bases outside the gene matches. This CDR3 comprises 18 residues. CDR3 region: CASSKGLAGGPNTGELFF. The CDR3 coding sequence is TGCGCCAGCAGCAAGGGACTAGCGGGAGGGCCCAACACCGGGGAGCTGTTTTTT.

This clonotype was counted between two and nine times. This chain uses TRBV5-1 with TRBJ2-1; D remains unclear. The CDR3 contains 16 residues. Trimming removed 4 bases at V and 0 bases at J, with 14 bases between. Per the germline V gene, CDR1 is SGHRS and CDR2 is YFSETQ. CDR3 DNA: TGCGCCAGCAGCCCGGACCCTCCGAGCTCCTACAATGAGCAGTTCTTC. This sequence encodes CASSPDPPSSYNEQFF. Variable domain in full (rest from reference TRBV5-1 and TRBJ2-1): KAGVTQTPRYLIKTRGQQVTLSCSPISGHRSVSWYQQTPGQGLQFLFEYFSETQRNKGNFPGRFSGRQFSNSRSEMNVSTLELGDSALYLCASSPDPPSSYNEQFFGPGTRLTVL.

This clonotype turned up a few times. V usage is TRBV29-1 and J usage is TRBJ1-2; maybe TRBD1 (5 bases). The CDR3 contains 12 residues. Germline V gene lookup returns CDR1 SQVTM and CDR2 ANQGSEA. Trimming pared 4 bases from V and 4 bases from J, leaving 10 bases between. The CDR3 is CSVAGGTYGYTF. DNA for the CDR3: TGCAGCGTTGCTGGGGGGACCTATGGCTACACCTTC.